This record covers a single TCR beta chain. This entry belongs to a study of shared clonotypes between healthy human individuals. Per the germline V gene, CDR1 is SEHNR and CDR2 is FQNEAQ (reference sequence). This CDR3 has 14 amino acids. Trimming at V came to 2 bases and at J to 3 bases, leaving 4 bases not matched to a gene. TCRdb's copy holds only in-frame clones and misses some; the assay was immunoSEQ multiplex PCR. The sample has millions of clones; roughly 94% are singletons. This chain joins TRBV7-9 and TRBJ2-7; 7 positions agree with TRBD1. The source is a man younger than 35 in good health. The specimen sequenced was naive CD4+ T cells sorted from blood. Sample subset: CD45RA+ positively selected. CDR3 in amino acids: CASSLKGAGYEQYF. In DNA, the CDR3 is TGTGCCAGCAGCTTAAAGGGGGCAGGCTACGAGCAGTACTTC. Complete variable domain (other parts from reference TRBV7-9 and TRBJ2-7): DTGVSQNPRHKITKRGQNVTFRCDPISEHNRLYWYRQTLGQGPEFLTYFQNEAQLEKSRLLSDRFSAERPKGSFSTLEIQRTEQGDSAMYLCASSLKGAGYEQYFGPGTRLTVT.